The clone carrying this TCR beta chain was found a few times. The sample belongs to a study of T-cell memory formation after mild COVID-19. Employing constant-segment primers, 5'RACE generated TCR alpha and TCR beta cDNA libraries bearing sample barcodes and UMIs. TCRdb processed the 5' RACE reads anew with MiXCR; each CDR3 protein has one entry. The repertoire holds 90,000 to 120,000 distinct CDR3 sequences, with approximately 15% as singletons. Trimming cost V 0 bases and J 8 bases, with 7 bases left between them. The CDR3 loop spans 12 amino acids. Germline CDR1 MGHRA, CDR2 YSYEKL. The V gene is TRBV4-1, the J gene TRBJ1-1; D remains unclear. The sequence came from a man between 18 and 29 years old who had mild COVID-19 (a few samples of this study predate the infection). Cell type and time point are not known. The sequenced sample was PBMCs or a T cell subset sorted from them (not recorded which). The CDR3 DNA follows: TGCGCCAGCAGCCAAGAGACAACCGAAGCTTTCTTT. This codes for CASSQETTEAFF.